This T cell receptor beta chain was documented in a study of T cells in Graves' hyperthyroidism and ophthalmopathy. Study-level findings and limits: Through a model of 13 V-J features, ophthalmopathy was separated from stable hyperthyroidism.

Worth noting for this clonotype: Its antigen is not known.

The CDR3 consists of 15 residues. The germline V gene has CDR1 SQVTM and CDR2 ANQGSEA. The V and J ends lost 5 bases and 3 bases, in that order; junction bases with no gene match: 11. Researchers amplified the TCR beta CDR3 regions from RNA transcripts. TCR CDR3 regions were first amplified by RT-PCR with HTBI primers. One entry per CDR3 protein, called by TCRdb with MiXCR from the multiplex PCR reads. The sample contains about 640,000 distinct CDR3 sequences, under 25% of which appear only once. The chain is built from TRBV29-1 and TRBJ2-5; TRBD1 agrees at 8 bases. The receptor comes from a man in his thirties or forties with Graves' ophthalmopathy. Source material: blood. CDR3 coding DNA: TGCAGCGTTTTACACCGGGACAGGCCGAAAGAGACCCAGTACTTC. It translates to CSVLHRDRPKETQYF.